These 5 T cell receptor beta chains came from one sample sequenced in a study of T cell repertoires in cytomegalovirus infection. MiXCR, run by TCRdb on the reads, gives a single entry per CDR3 protein. This sample has roughly 280,000 distinct CDR3 sequences, with 20% to 25% found just once. Their target antigens are unknown. Sample: cultured PBMCs, taken from culture after CMV antigen stimulation. These receptors all stem from a human donor in good health (CMV status not recorded). Some clones in this sample may be carry-over from other donors' samples.

The V and J genes are TRBV5-6 and TRBJ2-4; possible D gene TRBD1, 5 bases. Germline assignment: CDR1 SGHDT and CDR2 YYEEEE. The ends were cut back, 1 base at V and 6 bases at J, with 11 bases in the middle. This CDR3 has 14 residues. The CDR3 is CASSLRGIINIQYF. CDR3 DNA sequence: TGTGCCAGCAGCTTGAGGGGCATCATAAACATTCAGTACTTC.

Ten or more counts support this clonotype. The chain recombines TRBV7-2 with TRBJ2-7; D possibly matches TRBD1 or TRBD2 (5 bases each). Germline loops: CDR1 SGHTA, CDR2 FQGNSA. Trimming took 5 bases from V and 6 from J, leaving 14 bases between them. The CDR3 runs 13 residues. The CDR3 DNA sequence: TGTGCCAGCAGCCTACGGGGCGCGTTCGAGCAGTACGTC. Protein product: CASSLRGAFEQYV.

This sequence joins TRBV20-1 and TRBJ1-2; tentatively, D is TRBD1 (5 bases). Germline V gene data show CDR1 as DFQATT and CDR2 as SNEGSKA (reference sequence). This CDR3 region has 14 residues. The V and J ends lost 4 bases and 5 bases respectively, with 17 bases between them. The CDR3, as DNA: TGCAGTGCTATCTCCGGGGGGATCCATTATGGCTACACCTTC. The encoded protein is CSAISGGIHYGYTF.

This clonotype was observed many times. This chain joins TRBV7-2 and TRBJ2-7; 10 bases are shared with TRBD1. J gave up 0 bases and V 8 bases, and 13 bases lay outside the gene matches. CDR1 and CDR2 (germline): SGHTA, FQGNSA. The CDR3 runs to 17 residues. The CDR3 region has the DNA TGTGCCAGCCCCACTAAGACAGGGGGCCTTAGCTCCTACGAGCAGTACGTC. Translating gives CASPTKTGGLSSYEQYV.

This clonotype has at least ten counts. The gene calls are TRBV6-1 and TRBJ2-7; no reliable D call. Germline V gives CDR1 MNHNS, CDR2 SASEGT. This CDR3 spans 13 amino acids. Trimming took 2 bases from V and 3 from J, leaving 8 bases between them. CDR3 bases: TGTGCCAGCAGTGAATATACTTACTACGAGCAGTACGTC. Translated: CASSEYTYYEQYV.